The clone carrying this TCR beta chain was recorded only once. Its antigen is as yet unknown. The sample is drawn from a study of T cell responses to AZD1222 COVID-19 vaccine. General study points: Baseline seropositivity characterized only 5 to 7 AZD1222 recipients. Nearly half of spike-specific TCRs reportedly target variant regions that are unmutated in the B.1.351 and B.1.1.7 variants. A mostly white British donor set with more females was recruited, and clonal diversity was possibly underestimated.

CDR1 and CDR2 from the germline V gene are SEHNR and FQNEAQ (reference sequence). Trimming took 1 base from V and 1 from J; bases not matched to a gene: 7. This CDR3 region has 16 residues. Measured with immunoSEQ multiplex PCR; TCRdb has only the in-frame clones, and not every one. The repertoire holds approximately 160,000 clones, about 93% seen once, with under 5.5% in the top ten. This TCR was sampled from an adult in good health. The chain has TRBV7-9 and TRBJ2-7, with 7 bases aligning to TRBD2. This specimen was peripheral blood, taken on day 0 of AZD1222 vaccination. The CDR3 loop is CASSLVGMGGSYEQYF. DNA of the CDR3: TGTGCCAGCAGCTTAGTAGGGATGGGGGGGTCCTACGAGCAGTACTTC.